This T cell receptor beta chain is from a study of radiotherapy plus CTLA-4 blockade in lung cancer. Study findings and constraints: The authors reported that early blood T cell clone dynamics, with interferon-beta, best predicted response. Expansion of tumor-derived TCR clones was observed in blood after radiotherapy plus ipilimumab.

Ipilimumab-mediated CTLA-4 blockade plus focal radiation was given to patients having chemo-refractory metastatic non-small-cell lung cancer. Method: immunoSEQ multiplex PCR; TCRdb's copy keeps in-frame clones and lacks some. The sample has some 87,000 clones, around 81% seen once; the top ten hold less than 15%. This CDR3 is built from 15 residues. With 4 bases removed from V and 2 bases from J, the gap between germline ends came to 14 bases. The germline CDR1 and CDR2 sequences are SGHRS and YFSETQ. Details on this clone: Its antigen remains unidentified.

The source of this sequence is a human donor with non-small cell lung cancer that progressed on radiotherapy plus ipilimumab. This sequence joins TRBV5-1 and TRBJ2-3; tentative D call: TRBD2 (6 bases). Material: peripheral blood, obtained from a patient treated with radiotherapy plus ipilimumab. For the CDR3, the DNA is TGCGCCAGCAGCCTGTCGGGGGTACCCACAGATACGCAGTATTTT. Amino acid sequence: CASSLSGVPTDTQYF.